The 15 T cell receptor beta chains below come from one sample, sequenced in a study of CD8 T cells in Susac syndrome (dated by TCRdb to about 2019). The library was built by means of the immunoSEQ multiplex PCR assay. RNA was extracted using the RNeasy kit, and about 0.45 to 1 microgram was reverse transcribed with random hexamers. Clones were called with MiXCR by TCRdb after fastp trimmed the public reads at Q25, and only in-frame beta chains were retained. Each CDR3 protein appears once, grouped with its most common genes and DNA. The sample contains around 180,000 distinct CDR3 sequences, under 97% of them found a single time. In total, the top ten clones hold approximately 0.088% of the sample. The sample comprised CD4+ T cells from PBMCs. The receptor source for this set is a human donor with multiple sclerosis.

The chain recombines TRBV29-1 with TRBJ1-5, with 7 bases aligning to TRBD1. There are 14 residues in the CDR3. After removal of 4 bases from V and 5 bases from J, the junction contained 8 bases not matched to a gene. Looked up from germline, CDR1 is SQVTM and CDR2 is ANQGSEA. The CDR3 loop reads CSVVLGQPDQPQHF. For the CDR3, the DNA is TGCAGCGTTGTCTTGGGACAGCCTGATCAGCCCCAGCATTTT.

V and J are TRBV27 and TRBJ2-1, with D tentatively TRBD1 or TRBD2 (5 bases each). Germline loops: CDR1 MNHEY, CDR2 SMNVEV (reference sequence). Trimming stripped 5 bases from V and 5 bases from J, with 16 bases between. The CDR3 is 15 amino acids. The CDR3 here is CASSRVRGAHNEQFF. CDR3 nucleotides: TGTGCCAGCAGTCGGGTACGGGGCGCCCACAATGAGCAGTTCTTC.

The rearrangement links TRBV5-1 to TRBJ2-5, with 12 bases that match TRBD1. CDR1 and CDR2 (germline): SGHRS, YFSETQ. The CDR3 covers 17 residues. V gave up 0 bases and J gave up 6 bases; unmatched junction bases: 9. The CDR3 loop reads CASSLAPGTGGGQTQYF. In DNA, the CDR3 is TGCGCCAGCAGCTTGGCCCCGGGGACAGGGGGCGGTCAGACCCAGTACTTC.

The DNA for the CDR3 is TGTGCTAGTGGTCCGTCGCAGGGGCTCCTCTCTGGGGCCAACGTCCTGACTTTC. Translation gives CASGPSQGLLSGANVLTF. J is TRBJ2-6 and V is TRBV12-5; a weak D match, TRBD1 (6 bases). This CDR3 contains 18 residues. CDR1 is LGHNT, CDR2 FRNRAP, per germline. The V end lost 5 bases, the J end lost 0 bases, and 17 bases lay between the germline ends.

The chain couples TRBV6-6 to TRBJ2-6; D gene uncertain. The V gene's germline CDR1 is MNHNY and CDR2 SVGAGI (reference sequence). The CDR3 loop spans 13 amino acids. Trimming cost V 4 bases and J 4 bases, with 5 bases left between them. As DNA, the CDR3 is TGTGCCAGCAGTTCCCCCGGGGCCAACGTCCTGACTTTC. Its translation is CASSSPGANVLTF.

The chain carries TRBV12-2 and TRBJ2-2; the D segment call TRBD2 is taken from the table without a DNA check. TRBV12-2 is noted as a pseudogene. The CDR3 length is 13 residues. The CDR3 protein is CASPKRPTGELFF. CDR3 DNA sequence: TGTGCAAGTCCGAAGCGGCCTACCGGGGAGCTGTTTTTT.

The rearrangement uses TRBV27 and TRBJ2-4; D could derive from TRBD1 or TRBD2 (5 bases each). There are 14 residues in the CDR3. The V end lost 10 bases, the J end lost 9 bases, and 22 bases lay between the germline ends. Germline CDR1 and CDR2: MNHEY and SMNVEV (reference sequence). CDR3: CATSSRDAESIQYF. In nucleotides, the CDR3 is TGTGCCACCTCATCCCGGGACGCGGAAAGCATTCAGTACTTC.

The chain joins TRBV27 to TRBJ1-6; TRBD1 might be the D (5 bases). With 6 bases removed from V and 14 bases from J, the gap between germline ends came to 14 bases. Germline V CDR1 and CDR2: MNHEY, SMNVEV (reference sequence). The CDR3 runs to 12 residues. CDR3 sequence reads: CASRRPGATLHF. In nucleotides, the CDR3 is TGTGCCAGCAGGAGGCCCGGGGCGACCCTCCACTTT.

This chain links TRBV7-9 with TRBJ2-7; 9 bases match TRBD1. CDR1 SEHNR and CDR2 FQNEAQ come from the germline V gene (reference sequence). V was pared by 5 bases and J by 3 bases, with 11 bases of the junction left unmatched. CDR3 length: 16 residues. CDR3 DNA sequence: TGTGCCAGCAGCCTAGGTTTTCCGGGACAGGGCTACGAGCAGTACTTC. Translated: CASSLGFPGQGYEQYF. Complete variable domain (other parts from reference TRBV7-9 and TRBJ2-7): DTGVSQNPRHKITKRGQNVTFRCDPISEHNRLYWYRQTLGQGPEFLTYFQNEAQLEKSRLLSDRFSAERPKGSFSTLEIQRTEQGDSAMYLCASSLGFPGQGYEQYFGPGTRLTVT.

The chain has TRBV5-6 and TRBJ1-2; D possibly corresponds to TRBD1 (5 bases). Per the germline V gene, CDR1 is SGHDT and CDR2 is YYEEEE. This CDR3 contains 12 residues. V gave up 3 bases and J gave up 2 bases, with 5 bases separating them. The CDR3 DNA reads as TGTGCCAGCAGCTGGGGCAACTATGGCTACACCTTC. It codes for CASSWGNYGYTF.

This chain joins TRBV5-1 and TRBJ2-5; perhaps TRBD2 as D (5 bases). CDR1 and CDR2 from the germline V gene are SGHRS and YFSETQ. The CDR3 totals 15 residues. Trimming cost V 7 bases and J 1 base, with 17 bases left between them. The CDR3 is CASAGLRGPQETQYF. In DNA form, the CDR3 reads TGCGCCAGCGCTGGACTGAGAGGACCCCAAGAGACCCAGTACTTC.

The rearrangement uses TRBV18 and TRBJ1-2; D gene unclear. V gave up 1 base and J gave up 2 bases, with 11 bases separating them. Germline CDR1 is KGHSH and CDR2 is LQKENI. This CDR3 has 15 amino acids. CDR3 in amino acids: CASSPLQPPNYGYTF. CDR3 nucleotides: TGTGCCAGCTCACCACTCCAACCGCCCAACTATGGCTACACCTTC. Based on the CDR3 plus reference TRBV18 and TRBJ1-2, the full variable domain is NAGVMQNPRHLVRRRGQEARLRCSPMKGHSHVYWYRQLPEEGLKFMVYLQKENIIDESGMPKERFSAEFPKEGPSILRIQQVVRGDSAAYFCASSPLQPPNYGYTFGSGTRLTVV.

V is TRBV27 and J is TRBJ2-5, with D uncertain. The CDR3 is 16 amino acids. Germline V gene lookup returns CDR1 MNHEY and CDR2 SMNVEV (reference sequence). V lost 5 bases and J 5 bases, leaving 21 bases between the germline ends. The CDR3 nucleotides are TGTGCCAGCAGTCCCCGGACCTTGCCTGGTCAGGAGACCCAGTACTTC. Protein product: CASSPRTLPGQETQYF.

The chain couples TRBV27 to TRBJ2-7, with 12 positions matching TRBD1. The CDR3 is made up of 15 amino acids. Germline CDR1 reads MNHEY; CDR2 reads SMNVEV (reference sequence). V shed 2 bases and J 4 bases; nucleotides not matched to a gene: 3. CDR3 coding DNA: TGTGCCAGCAGTTTACTGGGACAGGGGGCGTACGAGCAGTACTTC. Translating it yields CASSLLGQGAYEQYF.

The CDR3 DNA follows: TGCAGCGTTGAAGATCCTTCAGGTGGGGACAACTATGGCTACACCTTC. The encoded protein is CSVEDPSGGDNYGYTF. The chain uses TRBV29-1 and TRBJ1-2; possibly TRBD1 for D (5 bases). V was cut by 0 bases and J by 2 bases, with 16 bases left in between. Germline assignment: CDR1 SQVTM and CDR2 ANQGSEA. The CDR3 totals 16 residues.